This TCR beta chain was captured in a study of blood T cell repertoires in COVID-19. About the research overall: The cDNA or gDNA used as material had been derived from T cells, B-cell-depleted T cells, or PBMCs.

As handled by the study authors: Using reference gene primer amplification, nucleated cell counts were estimated. Sequenced by immunoSEQ multiplex PCR; TCRdb stores in-frame clones only, minus some. From that table come the V and J calls and clone size; the DNA was used to work out D and trimming. The table records 100,000 or so clones, around 87% of them present only once. Trimming pared 5 bases from V and 1 base from J, leaving 15 bases between. The length of the CDR3 is 15 residues. Germline loops: CDR1 SGHRS, CDR2 YFSETQ. The clonotype comes from a woman aged 25 to 39 with acute or convalescent COVID-19. Sequences were obtained from peripheral blood. The J gene is TRBJ1-1, the V gene TRBV5-1; possible D gene TRBD1, 6 bases. The CDR3 nucleotides are TGCGCCAGCAGTCAGGGGCTTCTGTGGAACACTGAAGCTTTCTTT. It yields the protein CASSQGLLWNTEAFF. The complete variable domain, with remaining parts taken from reference TRBV5-1 and TRBJ1-1, reads KAGVTQTPRYLIKTRGQQVTLSCSPISGHRSVSWYQQTPGQGLQFLFEYFSETQRNKGNFPGRFSGRQFSNSRSEMNVSTLELGDSALYLCASSQGLLWNTEAFFGQGTRLTVV.